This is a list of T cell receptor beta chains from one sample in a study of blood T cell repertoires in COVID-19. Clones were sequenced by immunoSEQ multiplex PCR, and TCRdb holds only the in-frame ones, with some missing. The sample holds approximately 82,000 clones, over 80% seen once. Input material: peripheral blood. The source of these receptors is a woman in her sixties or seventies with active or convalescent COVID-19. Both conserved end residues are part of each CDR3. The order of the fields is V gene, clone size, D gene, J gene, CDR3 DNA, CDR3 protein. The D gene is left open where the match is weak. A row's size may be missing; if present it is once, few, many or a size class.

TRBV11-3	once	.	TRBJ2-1	TGTGCCAGCAGCCCACACCCCTCCTACAATGAGCAGTTCTTC	CASSPHPSYNEQFF
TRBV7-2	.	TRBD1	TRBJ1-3	TGTGCCAGCAGCCAGCGGACAGGGACCGGAAACACCATATATTTT	CASSQRTGTGNTIYF
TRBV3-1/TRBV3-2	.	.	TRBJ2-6	TGTGCCAGCAGCCACGGAGGGAGCTCTGGGGCCAACGTCCTGACTTTC	CASSHGGSSGANVLTF
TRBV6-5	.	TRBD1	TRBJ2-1	TGTGCCAGCAGCCGAATTGGGACAGTTCAAGATGAGCAGTTCTTC	CASSRIGTVQDEQFF
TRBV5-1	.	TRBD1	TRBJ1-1	TGCGCCAGCAGCAAGGGACAGGCAAACACTGAAGCTTTCTTT	CASSKGQANTEAFF
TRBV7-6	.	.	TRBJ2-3	TGTGCCAGCAGCTTAGGCTGGACAGCACAGACTACGCAGTATTTT	CASSLGWTAQTTQYF
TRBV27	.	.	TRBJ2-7	TGTGCCAGCAGTAACTACCCAGACGAGCAGTACTTC	CASSNYPDEQYF
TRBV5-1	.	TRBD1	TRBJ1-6	TGCGCCAGCAGCTTGGGACAGGGAACTTCACCCCTCCACTTT	CASSLGQGTSPLHF
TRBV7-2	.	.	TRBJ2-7	TGTGCCAGCAGCGTCGTAGCGGACCAGACCTACGAGCAGTACTTC	CASSVVADQTYEQYF
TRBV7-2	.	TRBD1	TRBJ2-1	TGTGCCAGCAGTGGCCGGGACAGGGGTTCCAATGAGCAGTTCTTC	CASSGRDRGSNEQFF
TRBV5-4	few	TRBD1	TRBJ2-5	TGTGCCAGCAGCCTCCCGGGGACAGCCCAAGAGACCCAGTACTTC	CASSLPGTAQETQYF
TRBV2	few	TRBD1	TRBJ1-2	TGTGCCAGCAGCCCGGGACAGGGGATACATGGCTACACCTTC	CASSPGQGIHGYTF
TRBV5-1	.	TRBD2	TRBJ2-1	TGCGCCAGCAGAGGCGGGGGGGCAATCGAAAATGAGCAGTTCTTC	CASRGGGAIENEQFF
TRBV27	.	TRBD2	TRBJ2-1	TGTGCCAGCAGTCCCCTAGGAGCGGGGAAAACCTACAATGAGCAGTTCTTC	CASSPLGAGKTYNEQFF
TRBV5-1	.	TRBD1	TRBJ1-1	TGCGCCAGCAGCTTGATGTTGGGACAGGGGGCTCAGAGCACTGAAGCTTTCTTT	CASSLMLGQGAQSTEAFF
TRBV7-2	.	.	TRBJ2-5	TGTGCCAGCAGCCCTAACAGGGGGGGCGGGGGAGAGACCCAGTACTTC	CASSPNRGGGGETQYF
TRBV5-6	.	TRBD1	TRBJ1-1	TGTGCCAGCAGCGCCCGTAGGGACAGGAACACTGAAGCTTTCTTT	CASSARRDRNTEAFF
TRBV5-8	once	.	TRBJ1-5	TGTGCCAGCACCCTTTCCCGACAGAGTAATAGCAATCAGCCCCAGCATTTT	CASTLSRQSNSNQPQHF
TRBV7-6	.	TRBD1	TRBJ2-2	TGTGCCAGCAGCTTAGGGGACAGGGTCACCGGGGAGCTGTTTTTT	CASSLGDRVTGELFF
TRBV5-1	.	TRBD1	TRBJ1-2	TGCGCCAGCAGCTCGACAGGGAACTATGGCTACACCTTC	CASSSTGNYGYTF
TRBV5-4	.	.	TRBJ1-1	TGTGCCAGCAGCTCGCAGGGCAGGAACACTGAAGCTTTCTTT	CASSSQGRNTEAFF
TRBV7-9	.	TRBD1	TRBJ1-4	TGTGCCAGCAGTCCCGACAGGGTATCTGAAAAACTGTTTTTT	CASSPDRVSEKLFF